These T cell receptor beta chains were read from a single sample in a study. In TCRdb, the 5' RACE reads were re-called with MiXCR into one record per CDR3 protein. Here the sample spans over 40,000 distinct CDR3 sequences, roughly 21% being singletons. Input material: Tregs sorted from blood. The receptors come from a female donor with breast cancer. Each CDR3 is given with its conserved first and last residue. The order of the fields is J gene, D gene, clone size, CDR3 length, V gene, CDR3 DNA, CDR3 protein. A D gene is named only where the DNA matches it firmly. Expanded clones get a size class; other rows say once, few or many, or leave the size out.

TRBJ2-1	TRBD2	many	16	TRBV4-2	TGTGCCAGCAGCCCTCGGACTAGCGGGTTCTACAATGAGCAGTTCTTC	CASSPRTSGFYNEQFF
TRBJ2-3	TRBD2	NA	15	TRBV12-3/TRBV12-4	TGTGCCAGCAGTTTGGGGACTAGCACCACAGATACGCAGTATTTT	CASSLGTSTTDTQYF
TRBJ2-7	TRBD1	NA	13	TRBV28	TGTGCCAGCAGTGACAGGGGCCCCTACGAGCAGTACTTC	CASSDRGPYEQYF
TRBJ2-2	TRBD2	many	20	TRBV27	TGTGCCAGCAGTCCAGATGAAGGGCCACTAGCGGGAGGTTGGACCGGGGAGCTGTTTTTT	CASSPDEGPLAGGWTGELFF
TRBJ1-5	NA	NA	12	TRBV5-6	TGTGCCAGCAGCTTAGGGGATCAGCCCCAGCATTTT	CASSLGDQPQHF
TRBJ2-7	NA	many	13	TRBV6-5	TGTGCCAGCAGTTATTCGGGACTTACACAGCAGTACTTC	CASSYSGLTQQYF
TRBJ2-7	NA	many	15	TRBV9	TGTGCCAGCAGCCCCCCGAGCGGAAGCTCCTACGAGCAGTACTTC	CASSPPSGSSYEQYF
TRBJ1-5	NA	few	15	TRBV7-8	TGTGCCAGCAGCGAAACAACAGGTAGCAATCAGCCCCAGCATTTT	CASSETTGSNQPQHF
TRBJ2-3	NA	few	16	TRBV27	TGTGCCAGCAGCCCCATTCGGGATTTCAACACAGATACGCAGTATTTT	CASSPIRDFNTDTQYF
TRBJ1-6	NA	few	14	TRBV5-6	TGTGCCAGCAGCTCTGGGGGTGCCCCTATTCTCCTCCACTTT	CASSSGGAPILLHF
TRBJ2-5	TRBD1	many	15	TRBV4-3	TGCGCCAGCAGCCTCCACGGGACAGCACAAGAGACCCAGTACTTC	CASSLHGTAQETQYF
TRBJ2-1	TRBD2	many	15	TRBV5-1	TGCGCCAGCAGCTTACCGGGACTATCCTACAATGAGCAGTTCTTC	CASSLPGLSYNEQFF
TRBJ2-1	TRBD1	many	12	TRBV27	TGTGCCAGCAGTTTATGGGGACAGGGTCAGTTCTTC	CASSLWGQGQFF
TRBJ1-5	NA	NA	13	TRBV9	TGTGCCAGCAGCCGGGACACCAATCGGCCCCAGCATTTT	CASSRDTNRPQHF
TRBJ2-5	NA	many	15	TRBV7-9	TGTGCCAGCAGCTTCGCCTCAGGTTGGCAAGAGACCCAGTACTTC	CASSFASGWQETQYF
TRBJ1-2	NA	many	16	TRBV5-5	TGTGCCAGCAGCCGGGGGGTAGGGCAGAACTCCTATGGCTACACCTTC	CASSRGVGQNSYGYTF
TRBJ1-1	TRBD1	many	14	TRBV6-5	TGTGCCAGCCATGGACAGGGGTTTATAACTGAAGCTTTCTTT	CASHGQGFITEAFF
TRBJ1-5	TRBD1	many	14	TRBV15	TGTGCCACCAGCAGTCAGACAGGGAATCAGCCCCAGCATTTT	CATSSQTGNQPQHF
TRBJ2-1	NA	NA	14	TRBV24-1	TGTGCCACCAGTGCAAGGTCTAGCTACAATGAGCAGTTCTTC	CATSARSSYNEQFF
TRBJ2-7	TRBD2	NA	15	TRBV4-1	TGCGCCAGCAGCCGGTTCCTAGCGGACTCCTACGAGCAGTACTTC	CASSRFLADSYEQYF
TRBJ2-1	NA	many	13	TRBV7-2	TGTGCCAGCAGCTTAACGGTGTACAATGAGCAGTTCTTC	CASSLTVYNEQFF
TRBJ1-4	TRBD1	many	14	TRBV29-1	TGCAGCGTGGTCATGCAGGGGGCAAATGAAAAACTGTTTTTT	CSVVMQGANEKLFF
TRBJ2-3	TRBD2	NA	14	TRBV27	TGTGCCAGCAGTACGCTAGCGGGAGGAGATACGCAGTATTTT	CASSTLAGGDTQYF
TRBJ2-1	NA	many	14	TRBV9	TGTGCCAGCAGGAGGATTAGCTCCTACAATGAGCAGTTCTTC	CASRRISSYNEQFF